The 19 T cell receptor beta chains below were found in one sample sequenced in a study of shared clonotypes between healthy human individuals. TCRdb keeps only in-frame clones here, not all; method: immunoSEQ multiplex PCR. The sample lists roughly 2.5 million clones; around 90% were seen once. Material for sequencing was naive CD4+ T cells sorted from blood. Subset in this sample: CD45RA+ positively selected. The receptors were gathered from a man between 18 and 29 years old in good health.

The chain employs TRBV7-6 and TRBJ2-7; 10 positions match TRBD1. J gave up 2 bases and V 5 bases, and 15 bases lay outside the gene matches. This CDR3 is 18 amino acids long. Looked up from germline, CDR1 is SGHVS and CDR2 is FNYEAQ. CDR3 in DNA: TGTGCCAGCAGCCTCTCCGATAGGGGGACAGGGGCCGCCTACGAGCAGTACTTC. Its translation: CASSLSDRGTGAAYEQYF.

The V gene is TRBV5-1, the J gene TRBJ2-1; possibly TRBD1 or TRBD2 for D (5 bases each). The germline gives CDR1 SGHRS, CDR2 YFSETQ. Trimming shortened V by 4 bases and J by 8 bases, and 19 bases separated the two germline ends. The CDR3 contains 15 residues. The CDR3 region is CASSLGVGEWHEQFF. CDR3 DNA: TGCGCCAGCAGCCTAGGAGTGGGGGAGTGGCATGAGCAGTTCTTC.

The CDR3 loop reads CASSLGAGGDTQYF. The CDR3 bases are TGTGCCAGCAGCTTAGGGGCGGGAGGAGATACGCAGTATTTT. V usage is TRBV7-2 and J usage is TRBJ2-3; 8 bases map to TRBD2. The germline V gene encodes CDR1 SGHTA and CDR2 FQGNSA. This CDR3 has 14 residues. Losses at the gene ends were 1 base for V and 5 bases for J; bases not matched to a gene: 2.

The J gene is TRBJ1-2, the V gene TRBV7-2, with a possible D match to TRBD1 (5 bases). CDR1 and CDR2 from the germline V gene are SGHTA and FQGNSA. This CDR3 contains 16 residues. Trimming shortened V by 10 bases and J by 0 bases, and 21 bases separated the two germline ends. The CDR3 coding sequence is TGTGCCATCGTAGGAAGGGGTCAGGTAGCTAACTATGGCTACACCTTC. It is translated as CAIVGRGQVANYGYTF.

The rearrangement links TRBV7-9 to TRBJ2-2, with TRBD1 matching over 8 bases. Germline CDR1 is SEHNR and CDR2 is FQNEAQ (reference sequence). This CDR3 contains 16 residues. The ends lost 0 bases at V and 5 bases at J; junction bases unmatched: 5. The CDR3 DNA reads as TGTGCCAGCAGCTTAGCGCTCAGGGGGCTGACCGGGGAGCTGTTTTTT. Protein product: CASSLALRGLTGELFF.

With respect to this clone: Different DNA sequences within this sample yield the same CDR3. The chain carries TRBV18 and TRBJ2-2; D is undetermined. This CDR3 region has 13 residues. Germline CDR1 is KGHSH and CDR2 is LQKENI. The V end lost 2 bases, the J end lost 3 bases, and 4 bases lay between the germline ends. The CDR3: CASSPRDTGELFF. CDR3 coding DNA: TGTGCCAGCTCACCAAGGGACACCGGGGAGCTGTTTTTT.

This chain links TRBV6-6 with TRBJ2-5, with a tentative D call TRBD2 (6 bases). Trimming pared 9 bases from V and 4 bases from J, leaving 12 bases between. The germline CDR1 and CDR2 sequences are MNHNY and SVGAGI (reference sequence). CDR3 length: 12 residues. The CDR3 is CASQRALETQYF. The DNA of the CDR3 is TGTGCCAGTCAGCGGGCTTTAGAGACCCAGTACTTC.

V gene TRBV6-1 combines with J gene TRBJ1-6; TRBD1 matches 9 bases. The V gene's germline CDR1 is MNHNS and CDR2 SASEGT. V lost 6 bases, J lost 6 bases, and 3 bases stayed unmatched. CDR3 size: 14 residues. The CDR3, as DNA: TGTGCCAGCAGGGGGACAGGGTCTAATTCACCCCTCCACTTT. Its translation: CASRGTGSNSPLHF.

This clone is a singleton in its sample. At one boundary the junction diverges from the germline segment, which might be a read error. This rearrangement joins TRBV19 to TRBJ1-5; D not resolved. This CDR3 contains 15 residues. The germline CDR1 and CDR2 sequences are LNHDA and SQIVND (reference sequence). The CDR3 DNA reads as TGTGCCAGTAGCTTGTTTCAGGATAGCTATCAGCCCCAGCATTTT. It yields the protein CASSLFQDSYQPQHF.

The chain employs TRBV9 and TRBJ1-3, with 7 bases that match TRBD1. The germline CDR1 and CDR2 sequences are SGDLS and YYNGEE. The CDR3 extends over 15 amino acids. V shed 3 bases and J 2 bases; nucleotides not matched to a gene: 5. CDR3 nucleotide sequence: TGTGCCAGCAGCGCCCCAGGGGGGGCTGGAAACACCATATATTTT. This gives the protein CASSAPGGAGNTIYF.

The chain has TRBV6-6 and TRBJ1-1; D unresolved. The CDR3 runs to 16 residues. CDR1 and CDR2 (germline): MNHNY, SVGAGI (reference sequence). Trimming left V 0 bases short and J 6 bases short, with 17 bases between. CDR3 DNA sequence: TGTGCCAGCAGTTACTCGAAGGCCGACTCTCTCTCTGAAGCTTTCTTT. Translated: CASSYSKADSLSEAFF.

The chain couples TRBV27 to TRBJ1-2; unclear D gene. The germline V gene has CDR1 MNHEY and CDR2 SMNVEV (reference sequence). CDR3 length equals 13 residues. Trimming cost V 6 bases and J 2 bases, with 10 bases left between them. CDR3 DNA: TGTGCCAGCAGACCGGACCGAAACTATGGCTACACCTTC. This sequence encodes CASRPDRNYGYTF.

CDR3 protein: CASRYLTGSSTDTQYF. The CDR3 DNA is TGTGCCAGCAGATACTTGACAGGGTCTAGCACAGATACGCAGTATTTT. This chain connects TRBV28 to TRBJ2-3; 7 nucleotides agree with TRBD1. The CDR3 has 16 residues. CDR1 is MDHEN, CDR2 SYDVKM, per germline. J gave up 0 bases and V 6 bases, and 9 bases lay outside the gene matches.

The rearrangement joins TRBV5-1 to TRBJ1-2, with D hard to call. Trimming left V 4 bases short and J 0 bases short, with 7 bases between. CDR3 length: 13 amino acids. From germline, CDR1 is SGHRS and CDR2 YFSETQ. CDR3 sequence (DNA): TGCGCCAGCAGCCCGTCTCCTAACTATGGCTACACCTTC. It translates to CASSPSPNYGYTF.

This clone showed up just once. The chain recombines TRBV30 with TRBJ2-1; 12 bases line up with TRBD2. This CDR3 comprises 15 residues. Per germline, CDR1 GTSNPN and CDR2 SVGIG (reference sequence). The junction had 10 bases not matched to a gene; V was cut back by 7 bases and J by 6 bases. The chain's CDR3 is CAFDVTSGSFNEQFF. The CDR3 nucleotides read TGTGCCTTTGACGTGACTAGCGGGAGTTTCAATGAGCAGTTCTTC. Full variable domain (rest looked up from reference TRBV30 and TRBJ2-1): SQTIHQWPATLVQPVGSPLSLECTVEGTSNPNLYWYRQAAGRGLQLLFYSVGIGQISSEVPQNLSASRPQDRQFILSSKKLLLSDSGFYLCAFDVTSGSFNEQFFGPGTRLTVL.

This chain links TRBV6-5 with TRBJ1-5, with no clear D. This CDR3 region has 13 residues. Germline V gene lookup returns CDR1 MNHEY and CDR2 SVGAGI. Between the trimmed V and J ends, which lost 6 bases and 4 bases, there was a span of 10 bases. CDR3 loop: CASSSYKNQPQHF. The CDR3 DNA sequence: TGTGCCAGCAGCAGTTACAAGAATCAGCCCCAGCATTTT.

The V gene is TRBV7-9, the J gene TRBJ2-5, with D tentatively TRBD1 (6 bases). The CDR3 is made up of 16 amino acids. Germline V gene data show CDR1 as SEHNR and CDR2 as FQNEAQ (reference sequence). Trimming shortened V by 5 bases and J by 2 bases, and 18 bases separated the two germline ends. CDR3 in amino acids: CASSPKTGNDQETQYF. CDR3 DNA: TGTGCCAGCAGCCCCAAGACAGGAAACGATCAAGAGACCCAGTACTTC.

The J gene is TRBJ1-1, the V gene TRBV5-1; no clear D gene. V was pared by 0 bases and J by 4 bases, with 13 bases between. The CDR3 extends over 15 amino acids. Per germline, CDR1 SGHRS and CDR2 YFSETQ. CDR3 amino acids: CASSLGLGVGTEAFF. For the CDR3, the DNA is TGCGCCAGCAGCTTGGGCCTCGGGGTCGGCACTGAAGCTTTCTTT. Using reference TRBV5-1 and TRBJ1-1 for the parts outside the CDR3, the full variable domain is KAGVTQTPRYLIKTRGQQVTLSCSPISGHRSVSWYQQTPGQGLQFLFEYFSETQRNKGNFPGRFSGRQFSNSRSEMNVSTLELGDSALYLCASSLGLGVGTEAFFGQGTRLTVV.

This chain links TRBV19 with TRBJ2-7, with D possibly being TRBD2 (8 bases). The CDR3 length is 16 residues. Trimming cost V 4 bases and J 1 base, with 17 bases left between them. Per the germline V gene, CDR1 is LNHDA and CDR2 is SQIVND (reference sequence). The CDR3 sequence: CASSTSGGGDSYEQYF. For the CDR3, the DNA is TGTGCCAGTAGTACCTCGGGAGGGGGCGATTCCTACGAGCAGTACTTC.